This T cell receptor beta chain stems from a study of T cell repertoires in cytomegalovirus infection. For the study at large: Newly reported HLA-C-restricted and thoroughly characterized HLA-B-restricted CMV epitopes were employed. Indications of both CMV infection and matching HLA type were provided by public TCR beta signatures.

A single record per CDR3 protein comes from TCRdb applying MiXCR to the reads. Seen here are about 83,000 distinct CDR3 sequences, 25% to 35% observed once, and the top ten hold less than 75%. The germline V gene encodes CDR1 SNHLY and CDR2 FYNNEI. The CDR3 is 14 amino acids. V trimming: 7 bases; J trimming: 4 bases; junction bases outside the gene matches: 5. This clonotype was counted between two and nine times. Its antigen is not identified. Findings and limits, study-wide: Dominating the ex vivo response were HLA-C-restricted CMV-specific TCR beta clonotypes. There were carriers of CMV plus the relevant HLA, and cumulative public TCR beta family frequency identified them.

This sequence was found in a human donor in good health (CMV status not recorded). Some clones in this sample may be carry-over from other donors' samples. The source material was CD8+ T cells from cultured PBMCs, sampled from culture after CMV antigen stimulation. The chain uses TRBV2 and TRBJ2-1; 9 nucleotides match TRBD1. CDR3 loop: CASTPGQGYNEQFF. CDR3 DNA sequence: TGTGCCAGCACCCCGGGACAGGGTTACAATGAGCAGTTCTTC.